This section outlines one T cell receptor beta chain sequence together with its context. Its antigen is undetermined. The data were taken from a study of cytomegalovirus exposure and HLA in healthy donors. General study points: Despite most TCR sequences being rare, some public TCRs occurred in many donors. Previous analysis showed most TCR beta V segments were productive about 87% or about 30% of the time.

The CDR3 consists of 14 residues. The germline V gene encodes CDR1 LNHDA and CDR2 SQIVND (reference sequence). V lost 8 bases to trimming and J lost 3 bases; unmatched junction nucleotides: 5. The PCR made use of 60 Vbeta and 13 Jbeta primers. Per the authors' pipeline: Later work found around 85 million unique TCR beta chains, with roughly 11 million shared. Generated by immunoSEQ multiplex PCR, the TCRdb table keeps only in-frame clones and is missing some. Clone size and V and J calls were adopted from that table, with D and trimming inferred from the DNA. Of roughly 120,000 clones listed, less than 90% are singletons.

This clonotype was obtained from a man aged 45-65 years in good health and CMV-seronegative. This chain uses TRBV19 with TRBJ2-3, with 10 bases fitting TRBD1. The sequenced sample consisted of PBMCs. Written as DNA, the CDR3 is TGTGCCAGTGGCCCGGGACAGGGGACAGATACGCAGTATTTT. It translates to CASGPGQGTDTQYF.